This T cell receptor beta chain was recovered during a study of blood T cell repertoires in COVID-19. Study-level information: Samples taken during acute and convalescent COVID-19 were collected in the United States, Italy and Spain. In each case, the material was cDNA or gDNA derived from T cells, B-cell-depleted T cells, or PBMCs.

CDR3 length: 16 residues. CDR1 and CDR2 from the germline V gene are SGHTS and YDEGEE. V lost 6 bases and J 4 bases, leaving 19 bases between the germline ends. Original handling: Amplified reference gene primers provided the basis for estimating nucleated cell counts. Repertoires were generated with immunoSEQ multiplex PCR, while TCRdb's copy carries only in-frame clones and drops some. The V and J calls and clone size are taken from that table; D and trimming were inferred from the DNA. This repertoire shows approximately 310,000 clones, around 87% found once; its top ten account for 7.8%. V usage is TRBV5-8 and J usage is TRBJ2-2; weak D call: TRBD1 (6 bases). Sequences were obtained from peripheral blood. The receptor's source is a woman aged 50 to 60 who had recovered from COVID-19. The CDR3 spells CASIPPPTGGTGELFF. The CDR3 DNA reads as TGTGCCAGCATCCCCCCACCGACAGGCGGCACCGGGGAGCTGTTTTTT. Full variable domain (rest looked up from reference TRBV5-8 and TRBJ2-2): EAGVTQSPTHLIKTRGQQATLRCSPISGHTSVYWYQQALGLGLQFLLWYDEGEERNRGNFPPRFSGRQFPNYSSELNVNALELEDSALYLCASIPPPTGGTGELFFGEGSRLTVL.